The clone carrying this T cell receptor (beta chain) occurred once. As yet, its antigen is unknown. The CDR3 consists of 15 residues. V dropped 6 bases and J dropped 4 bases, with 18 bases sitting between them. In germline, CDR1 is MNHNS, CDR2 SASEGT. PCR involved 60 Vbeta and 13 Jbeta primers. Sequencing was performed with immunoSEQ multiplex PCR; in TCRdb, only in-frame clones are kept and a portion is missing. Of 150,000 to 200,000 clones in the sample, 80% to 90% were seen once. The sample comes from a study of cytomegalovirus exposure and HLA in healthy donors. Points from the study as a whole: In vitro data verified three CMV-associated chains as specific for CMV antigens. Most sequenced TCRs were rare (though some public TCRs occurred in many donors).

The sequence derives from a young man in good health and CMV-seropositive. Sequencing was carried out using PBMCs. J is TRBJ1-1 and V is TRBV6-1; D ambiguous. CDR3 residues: CASSDRPGFTTEAFF. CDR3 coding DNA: TGTGCCAGCAGCGACCGCCCAGGTTTTACCACTGAAGCTTTCTTT.